Following are 21 T cell receptor beta chains from one sample sequenced in a study of T cells expressing NK-cell markers. TCRdb re-analyzed the 5' RACE reads; it lists each CDR3 protein once, without DNA. The sample has almost 450,000 distinct CDR3 sequences; the top ten hold 6% to 8%. Sequencing was carried out using blood T cells: a sorted CD56 or NKG2C T cell subset, CD4+ or CD8+ T cells, or bulk PBMC T cells (not recorded which). Every receptor here comes from a woman aged 18 to 75 in good health.

The V and J genes are TRBV27 and TRBJ2-7; TCRdb lists TRBD2, though no DNA is available to test this call. The germline V gene has CDR1 MNHEY and CDR2 SMNVEV (reference sequence). The CDR3 has 19 residues. The CDR3 sequence: CASSLFSSLAGGDSYEQYF.

This chain links TRBV7-9 with TRBJ2-3; lacking DNA, the TRBD2 call made by TCRdb goes unchecked. The CDR3 extends over 16 amino acids. Germline V CDR1 and CDR2: SEHNR, FQNEAQ (reference sequence). CDR3: CASSTVAGGPGDTQYF.

The V gene is TRBV19, the J gene TRBJ1-1. The germline V gene has CDR1 LNHDA and CDR2 SQIVND (reference sequence). The CDR3 runs to 14 residues. The CDR3 sequence: CASCNANSNTEAFF. The full variable domain, completed using reference TRBV19 and TRBJ1-1, is DGGITQSPKYLFRKEGQNVTLSCEQNLNHDAMYWYRQDPGQGLRLIYYSQIVNDFQKGDIAEGYSVSREKKESFPLTVTSAQKNPTAFYLCASCNANSNTEAFFGQGTRLTVV.

This chain's CDR3 is CATATSGTDTQYF. The chain joins TRBV10-3 to TRBJ2-3. The CDR3 length is 13 residues. The germline gives CDR1 ENHRY, CDR2 SYGVKD.

The V and J genes are TRBV5-6 and TRBJ2-1; with no DNA, the TCRdb D assignment of TRBD1 cannot be verified. The CDR3 is 14 amino acids. Germline CDR1 SGHDT, CDR2 YYEEEE. The CDR3 loop is CASSLVGGANEQFF.

The chain joins TRBV20-1 to TRBJ1-2; the TRBD1 assignment by TCRdb is unverifiable without DNA. This CDR3 spans 15 amino acids. Germline V CDR1 and CDR2: DFQATT, SNEGSKA (reference sequence). CDR3 protein: CSARDADRGYYGYTF.

The chain combines TRBV4-3 with TRBJ2-3. Germline CDR1 reads LGHNA; CDR2 reads YSLEER. CDR3 length: 14 residues. CDR3 sequence: CASSQDGKADTQYF.

The chain joins TRBV7-2 to TRBJ2-4; TCRdb's assignment of TRBD1 cannot be checked, as there is no DNA. Germline V gene lookup returns CDR1 SGHTA and CDR2 FQGNSA. The CDR3 is 12 residues long. CDR3 sequence reads: CASSSRGNIQYF.

The chain couples TRBV3-1 to TRBJ2-1; the D call of TRBD2 rests on TCRdb alone, since no DNA is present to check it. The CDR3 has 15 residues. Germline values: CDR1 LGHDT, CDR2 YNNKEL (reference sequence). The CDR3 is CASSPQLGGTEEQFF.

This chain links TRBV27 with TRBJ1-2. This CDR3 is 17 amino acids long. Per germline, CDR1 MNHEY and CDR2 SMNVEV (reference sequence). Here the CDR3 reads CAITLSEEGDSNYGYTF.

The J gene is TRBJ1-6, the V gene TRBV28; TCRdb indicates TRBD1, and absent DNA this call remains unverified. Per the germline V gene, CDR1 is MDHEN and CDR2 is SYDVKM. This CDR3 has 15 amino acids. The CDR3 here is CATVQTGLFNSPLHF.

The CDR3 spells CASSHPDRDEQYF. The J gene is TRBJ2-7, the V gene TRBV5-1; TCRdb designates TRBD1, a call that cannot be tested without DNA. CDR1 and CDR2 (germline): SGHRS, YFSETQ. The CDR3 covers 13 residues.

This chain connects TRBV29-1 to TRBJ1-5; TCRdb selects TRBD1, and the lack of DNA leaves this call unchecked. Germline V CDR1 and CDR2: SQVTM, ANQGSEA. The CDR3 length is 13 residues. CDR3: CSVADSLNQPQHF.

V and J are TRBV12-3 or TRBV12-4 and TRBJ2-3; checking the TCRdb D call of TRBD1 is not possible without DNA. The CDR3 runs 16 residues. CDR3 in amino acids: CASSLRGTIVGDTQYF.

J is TRBJ2-7 and V is TRBV30; checking the TCRdb D call of TRBD2 is not possible without DNA. The CDR3 covers 15 residues. Germline CDR1 and CDR2: GTSNPN and SVGIG (reference sequence). The CDR3 spells CASTRLPGPASEQYF.

The chain is built from TRBV11-2 and TRBJ2-1; absent DNA, TCRdb's TRBD2 call cannot be checked. Germline values: CDR1 SGHAT, CDR2 FQNNGV. The CDR3 length is 15 residues. The chain's CDR3 is CASSLGLASLYEQFF.

This chain connects TRBV6-6 to TRBJ2-7; TCRdb gives TRBD1 as the D gene, but with no DNA this cannot be confirmed. Looked up from germline, CDR1 is MNHNY and CDR2 is SVGAGI (reference sequence). The CDR3 has 13 amino acids. This CDR3 is CASSRQGHHEQYF.

The chain links TRBV19 to TRBJ1-4; TCRdb gives TRBD1 as the D gene, but with no DNA this cannot be confirmed. The CDR3 totals 14 residues. Germline assignment: CDR1 LNHDA and CDR2 SQIVND (reference sequence). CDR3 sequence: CASSTGQGNEKLFF.

This chain connects TRBV10-3 to TRBJ2-4. The germline V gene has CDR1 ENHRY and CDR2 SYGVKD. The CDR3 loop spans 12 amino acids. This CDR3 is CATGLAKNIQYF.

The chain joins TRBV6-1 to TRBJ2-1. The CDR3 length is 14 residues. Per the germline V gene, CDR1 is MNHNS and CDR2 is SASEGT. This chain's CDR3 is CASSEGGPYNEQFF.

The chain combines TRBV6-1 with TRBJ1-2; the D gene TCRdb calls, TRBD1, cannot be checked with no DNA. CDR1 and CDR2 from the germline V gene are MNHNS and SASEGT. The CDR3 spans 13 residues. The CDR3: CASIPDGTYGYTF.